The next 5 T cell receptor beta chains were all read from a single sample in a study of shared clonotypes between healthy human individuals. Assay: immunoSEQ multiplex PCR; the TCRdb copy retains only in-frame clones and omits some. The sample shows roughly 550,000 clones, just under 97% of them seen only once. Terminally differentiated effector memory CD45RA+ cells were left out of the naive CD8 fraction, which was CD45RO-negative and positively selected for CCR7. Sequenced: naive CD8+ T cells sorted from blood. These receptors originate from a woman aged 25 to 39 in good health.

This chain uses TRBV19 with TRBJ1-5; 9 nucleotides agree with TRBD1. V shed 6 bases, J shed 0 bases, and the junction held 3 bases outside the gene matches. This CDR3 comprises 15 residues. Germline V gene data show CDR1 as LNHDA and CDR2 as SQIVND (reference sequence). The CDR3 coding sequence is TGTGCCAGTAGACAGGGGGCGTATAGCAATCAGCCCCAGCATTTT. As protein: CASRQGAYSNQPQHF.

The rearrangement uses TRBV4-1 and TRBJ2-5, with TRBD2 as a possible D gene (6 bases). The V end was cut by 1 base, the J end by 4 bases, with 10 bases between. The CDR3 consists of 14 residues. The V gene's germline CDR1 is MGHRA and CDR2 YSYEKL. CDR3 DNA sequence: TGCGCCAGCAGCCAAGTCCGGGGGACAGAGACCCAGTACTTC. Amino acid sequence: CASSQVRGTETQYF.

The chain is built from TRBV5-6 and TRBJ2-1; D not resolved. From germline, CDR1 is SGHDT and CDR2 YYEEEE. The CDR3 covers 13 residues. Trimming took off 0 bases at V and 5 bases at J, with 6 bases between the two ends. The CDR3 DNA follows: TGTGCCAGCAGCTTGGATCTAGACAATGAGCAGTTCTTC. Residues: CASSLDLDNEQFF.

In the case of this clone: In the same sample, other DNA sequences code for this CDR3. The chain has TRBV9 and TRBJ2-7; 10 bases line up with TRBD2. Germline trimming cut 2 bases from V and 7 bases from J; bases unmatched to any gene: 6. In germline, CDR1 is SGDLS, CDR2 YYNGEE. The CDR3 is made up of 14 amino acids. The CDR3 region has the DNA TGTGCCAGCAGCGTGGGGCTAGCGGGAGTTGAGCAGTACTTC. Amino acid sequence: CASSVGLAGVEQYF.

The rearrangement joins TRBV7-9 to TRBJ1-5, with no clear D. The CDR3 totals 13 residues. Germline V lookup: CDR1 SEHNR, CDR2 FQNEAQ (reference sequence). V was pared by 1 base and J by 4 bases, with 5 bases between. The chain's CDR3 is CASSLGRNQPQHF. The CDR3 DNA reads TGTGCCAGCAGCTTAGGGAGAAATCAGCCCCAGCATTTT.